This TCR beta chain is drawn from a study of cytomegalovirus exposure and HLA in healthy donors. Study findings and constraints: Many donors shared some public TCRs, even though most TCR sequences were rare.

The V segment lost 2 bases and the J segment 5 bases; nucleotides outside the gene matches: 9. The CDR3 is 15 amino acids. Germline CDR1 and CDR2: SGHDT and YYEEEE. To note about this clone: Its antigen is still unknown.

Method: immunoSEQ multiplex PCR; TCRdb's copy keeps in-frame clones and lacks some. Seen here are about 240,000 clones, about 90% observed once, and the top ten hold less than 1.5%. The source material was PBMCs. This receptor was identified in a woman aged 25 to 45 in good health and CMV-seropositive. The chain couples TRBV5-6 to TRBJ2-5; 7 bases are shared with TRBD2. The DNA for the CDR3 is TGTGCCAGCAGCTTCCTAGCGGTGGGGCAGGAGACCCAGTACTTC. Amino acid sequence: CASSFLAVGQETQYF.